Shown below are 3 T cell receptor beta chains from a single sample sequenced in a study of human T cells and chemical hapten exposure. TCRdb processed the 5' RACE reads anew with MiXCR; each CDR3 protein has one entry. The sample lists approximately 80,000 distinct CDR3 sequences; 15% were seen once. Researchers extracted total RNA from unfractionated whole blood. The origin of the receptors is a female donor in good health.

The gene calls are TRBV7-2 and TRBJ1-5; D is unclear. This CDR3 has 13 residues. The germline V gene has CDR1 SGHTA and CDR2 FQGNSA. V lost 1 base, J lost 4 bases, and 5 bases lay in between. This CDR3 reads CASSLVVNQPQHF. The DNA for the CDR3 is TGTGCCAGCAGCTTAGTTGTTAATCAGCCCCAGCATTTT. Combining the CDR3 with reference TRBV7-2 and TRBJ1-5 gives the whole variable domain GAGVSQSPSNKVTEKGKDVELRCDPISGHTALYWYRQSLGQGLEFLIYFQGNSAPDKSGLPSDRFSAERTGGSVSTLTIQRTQQEDSAVYLCASSLVVNQPQHFGDGTRLSIL.

This clonotype has only a few counts. The chain employs TRBV4-3 and TRBJ1-5; D may be TRBD1 (5 bases). The CDR3 consists of 15 residues. Trimming pared 4 bases from V and 0 bases from J, leaving 10 bases between. Germline assignment: CDR1 LGHNA and CDR2 YSLEER. The CDR3 sequence: CASSPTVYSNQPQHF. The CDR3 DNA is TGCGCCAGCAGCCCGACAGTATATAGCAATCAGCCCCAGCATTTT.

This clonotype has a handful of counts. One end of the junction varies from germline; a read error may be responsible. The rearrangement joins TRBV2 to TRBJ1-6; 7 bases align to TRBD1. CDR3 length: 16 amino acids. Germline V lookup: CDR1 SNHLY, CDR2 FYNNEI. CDR3 DNA sequence: TGTGCCAGCAGGGACTTACCGGGACAGAATAATTCACCCCTCAACTTT. Protein sequence: CASRDLPGQNNSPLNF.